These 5 T cell receptor beta chains were sequenced from one sample in a study of cytomegalovirus exposure and HLA in healthy donors. Some clones are missing from TCRdb's copy, which holds only in-frame ones; the method was immunoSEQ multiplex PCR. The sample contains about 73,000 clones, 90% to 95% of which appear only once. Specimen: PBMCs. All receptors come from a woman aged 18-29 years in good health and CMV-seropositive.

This clone was seen once. This sequence joins TRBV7-9 and TRBJ2-2; 10 bases are shared with TRBD2. Germline CDR1 reads SEHNR; CDR2 reads FQNEAQ (reference sequence). With V trimmed by 2 bases and J by 4 bases, 1 base remained unmatched. The CDR3 covers 15 residues. The CDR3 reads CASSLWTSGTGELFF. The CDR3 DNA is TGTGCCAGCAGCTTATGGACTAGCGGCACCGGGGAGCTGTTTTTT.

The V call is TRBV20-1, the J call TRBJ2-3; D is undetermined. The V end lost 7 bases, the J end lost 4 bases, and 6 bases lay between the germline ends. The germline V gene has CDR1 DFQATT and CDR2 SNEGSKA (reference sequence). This CDR3 comprises 10 residues. In nucleotides, the CDR3 is TGCAGTGGTGGGCCAGATACGCAGTATTTT. Its translation: CSGGPDTQYF.

The V call is TRBV7-9, the J call TRBJ1-6, with D hard to call. The germline CDR1 and CDR2 sequences are SEHNR and FQNEAQ (reference sequence). This CDR3 has 13 residues. V gave up 4 bases and J gave up 9 bases, with 10 bases separating them. The CDR3 spells CASSSGLISPLHF. For the CDR3, the DNA is TGTGCCAGCAGCTCAGGCCTAATTTCACCCCTCCACTTT.

The gene calls are TRBV4-2 and TRBJ2-2, with D possibly matching TRBD1 (5 bases). V lost 1 base and J 4 bases, leaving 19 bases between the germline ends. Germline loops: CDR1 LGHNA, CDR2 YNFKEQ. The CDR3 runs to 18 residues. CDR3 sequence reads: CASSQGLNRSPSTGELFF. CDR3 coding DNA: TGTGCCAGCAGCCAAGGCCTAAACAGGTCCCCCAGCACCGGGGAGCTGTTTTTT.

The CDR3 DNA reads TGTGCCAGCAGCTTATCTGCTGTTGATAGCTCCTATAATTCACCCCTCCACTTT. Its protein is CASSLSAVDSSYNSPLHF. The gene calls are TRBV5-8 and TRBJ1-6; D gene unclear. V dropped 2 bases and J dropped 0 bases, with 15 bases sitting between them. The CDR3 is made up of 18 amino acids. In germline, CDR1 is SGHTS, CDR2 YDEGEE.